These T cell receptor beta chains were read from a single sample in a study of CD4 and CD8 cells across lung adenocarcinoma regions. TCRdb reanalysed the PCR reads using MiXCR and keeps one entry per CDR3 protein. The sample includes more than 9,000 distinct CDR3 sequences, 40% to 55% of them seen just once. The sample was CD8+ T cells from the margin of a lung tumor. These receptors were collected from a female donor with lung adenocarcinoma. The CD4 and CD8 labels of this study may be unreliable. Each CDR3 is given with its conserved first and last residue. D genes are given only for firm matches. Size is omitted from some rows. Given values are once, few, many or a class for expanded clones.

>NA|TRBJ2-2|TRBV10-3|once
TGTGCCGTCTACAGGGCCGCCGCGAACACCGGGGAGCTGTTTTTT
CAVYRAAANTGELFF
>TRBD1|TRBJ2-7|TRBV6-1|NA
TGTGCCAGCAGTGTTCGTCCGGGACAGGGAGGCTACGAGCAGTACTTC
CASSVRPGQGGYEQYF
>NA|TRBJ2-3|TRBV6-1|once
TGTGCCAGCAGTGGCGATCAGACAGTTTCGGGCACAGATACGCAGTATTTT
CASSGDQTVSGTDTQYF
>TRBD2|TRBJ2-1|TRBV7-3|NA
TGTGCCAGCAGCCCGGGGGTAGCGGGGAGGTATCAGTTCTTC
CASSPGVAGRYQFF
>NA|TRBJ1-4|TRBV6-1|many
TGTGCCAGCAGATCCGTCGACCTTGAAAAACTGTTTTTT
CASRSVDLEKLFF
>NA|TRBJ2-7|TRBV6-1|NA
TGTGCCAGCAGTGCACAGGGTAGGACCTACGAGCAGTACTTC
CASSAQGRTYEQYF
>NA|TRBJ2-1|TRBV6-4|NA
TGTGCCAGCAGCGACCGACAGGACTCCTACAATGAGCAGTTCTTC
CASSDRQDSYNEQFF
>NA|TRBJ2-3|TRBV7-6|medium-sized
TGTGCCAGCAGCCCTGGGTGGGGGGCCAGCACAGATACGCAGTATTTT
CASSPGWGASTDTQYF
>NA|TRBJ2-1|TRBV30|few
TGTGCCTGGAGTACCCAGGCGAGTTACAATGAGCAGTTCTTC
CAWSTQASYNEQFF
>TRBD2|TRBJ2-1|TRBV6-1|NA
TGTGCCAGCAGTGATCCAGCGGGGGGCGGTTACGGGGAGCAGTTTTTT
CASSDPAGGGYGEQFF
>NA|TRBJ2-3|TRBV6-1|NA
TGTGCCAGCAGGGGAGCCGGGGGCAAAAACATTCAGTATTTC
CASRGAGGKNIQYF
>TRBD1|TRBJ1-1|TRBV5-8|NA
TGTGCCAGCAGCGTCGGGACAGGGTGGTTTGTAGGGAACACTGAAGCTTTCTTT
CASSVGTGWFVGNTEAFF
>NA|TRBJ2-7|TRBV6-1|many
TGTGCCAGCAGCCACGTCGGGTTCACCGCGGCCGAGCAGTACTTC
CASSHVGFTAAEQYF
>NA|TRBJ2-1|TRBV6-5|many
TGTGCCAGCAGTTTTACAGTTAACAATGAGCAGTTCTTC
CASSFTVNNEQFF
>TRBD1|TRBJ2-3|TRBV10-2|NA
TGCGCCAGCAGTGAGAGGAAATTGGGCAGGGGGCACGATACGCAGTATTTT
CASSERKLGRGHDTQYF
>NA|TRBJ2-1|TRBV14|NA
TGTGCCAGCAGCCACCTAATTTCGAATGAGCAGTTCTTC
CASSHLISNEQFF
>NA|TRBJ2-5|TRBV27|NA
TGTGCCAGCAGTCGGCAGGGTAGCCCAGAGACGCAGTATTTC
CASSRQGSPETQYF
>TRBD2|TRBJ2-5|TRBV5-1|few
TGCGCCAGCAGCTTGGACGGAGCGGGGGTAGGGGAGACCCAGTACTTC
CASSLDGAGVGETQYF
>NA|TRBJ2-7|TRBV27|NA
TGTGCCAGCGGGACCAGGGAGAATTCACCCCTCCACTTC
CASGTRENSPLHF
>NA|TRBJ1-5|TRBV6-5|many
TGTGCCAGCAGTTACGGAGGCGGTTATAGCAATCAGCCCCAGCATTTT
CASSYGGGYSNQPQHF
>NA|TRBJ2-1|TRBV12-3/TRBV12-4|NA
TGTGCCAGCAGTTTTCAACGTTTCGGTGAGCAGTTCTTC
CASSFQRFGEQFF
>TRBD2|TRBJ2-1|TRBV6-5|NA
TGTGCCAGCAGATTCTCCGGGGCTAGCGGCAGGGAGCAGTTTTTC
CASRFSGASGREQFF
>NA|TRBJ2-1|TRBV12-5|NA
TGTGCTAGTGGTTTGGTAAAGAGCGCACATGTGAAAGACAATGAGCAGTTCTTC
CASGLVKSAHVKDNEQFF
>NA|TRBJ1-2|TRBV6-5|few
TGTGCCGGAAGTCACAACAAATGGGGAAGTGGCTACACCTTC
CAGSHNKWGSGYTF